This T cell receptor (beta chain) was profiled in a study of T cells in Graves' hyperthyroidism and ophthalmopathy. Study observations and caveats: Blood also held most thyroid clonotypes expanded beyond 0.001. The model's output predicted ophthalmopathy at a median of about 5.9 months prior to onset.

Lactation, pregnancy, other autoimmune disease or uncontrolled infection excluded patients. Thyroid ultrasound, orbital computed tomography, clinical symptoms, and serum thyroxine and TRAb underpinned diagnoses. RNA transcripts were the template for amplifying TCR beta CDR3 regions. A first-round RT-PCR of the TCR CDR3 used the HTBI primer set. TCRdb re-called the multiplex PCR reads through MiXCR, storing one row per CDR3 protein. Found here are about 350,000 distinct CDR3 sequences, about 18% of them singletons; the top ten hold 30% to 40%. Per the germline V gene, CDR1 is SNHLY and CDR2 is FYNNEI. The V gene end was trimmed by 2 bases and the J gene end by 12 bases; junction bases not matched to a gene: 4. There are 13 residues in the CDR3. This clonotype has a count of ten or more. Its target is unknown.

The chain joins TRBV2 to TRBJ1-4, with TRBD1 matching over 9 bases. Specimen: blood. This sequence originates from a woman aged 25 to 39 with Graves' hyperthyroidism that later progressed to Graves' ophthalmopathy. CDR3 coding DNA: TGTGCCAGCAGTGAATGGACAGGGGTTCAACTGTTTTTT. As protein: CASSEWTGVQLFF.